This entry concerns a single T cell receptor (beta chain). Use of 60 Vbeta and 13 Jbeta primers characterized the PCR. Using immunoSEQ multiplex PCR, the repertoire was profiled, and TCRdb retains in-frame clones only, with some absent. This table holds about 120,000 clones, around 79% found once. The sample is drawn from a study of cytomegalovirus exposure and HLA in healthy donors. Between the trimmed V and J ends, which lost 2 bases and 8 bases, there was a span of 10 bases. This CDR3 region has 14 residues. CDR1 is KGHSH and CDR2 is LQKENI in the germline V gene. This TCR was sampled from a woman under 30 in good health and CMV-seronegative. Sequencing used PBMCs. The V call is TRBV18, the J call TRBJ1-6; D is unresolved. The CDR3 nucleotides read TGTGCCAGCTCACCATCGGAGGGCGATTCACCCCTCCACTTT. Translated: CASSPSEGDSPLHF.